The T cell receptor (beta chain) under discussion was sequenced for a study of T cell responses to AZD1222 COVID-19 vaccine. Points from the study as a whole: Rises in breadth and depth of Spike-specific TCRs came after two AZD1222 doses. No repertoire was sampled before or during the peak T cell response, only after it.

The CDR3 is 15 residues long. J gave up 0 bases and V 6 bases, and 7 bases lay outside the gene matches. Germline V gene data show CDR1 as LNHDA and CDR2 as SQIVND (reference sequence). Measured with immunoSEQ multiplex PCR; TCRdb has only the in-frame clones, and not every one. The sample has 25,000 to 30,000 clones; around 90% are singletons. In the case of this clone: Its antigen is unknown.

This TCR came from an adult in good health. The chain recombines TRBV19 with TRBJ2-7, with TRBD1 identical over 8 bases. This specimen consisted of peripheral blood, obtained on day 0 of AZD1222 vaccination. This CDR3 is CASRNRDRSSYEQYF. CDR3 coding DNA: TGTGCCAGTAGAAACCGGGACAGGAGCTCCTACGAGCAGTACTTC.